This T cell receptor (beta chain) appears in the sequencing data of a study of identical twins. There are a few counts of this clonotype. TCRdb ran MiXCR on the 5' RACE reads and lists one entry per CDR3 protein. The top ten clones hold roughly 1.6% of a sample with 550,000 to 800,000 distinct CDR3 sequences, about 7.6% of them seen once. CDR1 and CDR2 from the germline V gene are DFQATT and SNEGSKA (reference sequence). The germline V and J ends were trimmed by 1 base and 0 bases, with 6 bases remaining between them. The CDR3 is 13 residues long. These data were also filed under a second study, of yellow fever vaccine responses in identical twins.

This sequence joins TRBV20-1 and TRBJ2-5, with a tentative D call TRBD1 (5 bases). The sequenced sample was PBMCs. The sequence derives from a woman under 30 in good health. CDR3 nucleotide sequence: TGCAGTGCTAGAGGGGGCTACCAAGAGACCCAGTACTTC. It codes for CSARGGYQETQYF.